Given below is one T cell receptor beta chain in context. The data belong to a study of control samples from healthy donors and cancer patients. This table comes from immunoSEQ multiplex PCR, and its TCRdb copy is limited to in-frame clones, with some not included. Seen here are over 65,000 clones, around 94% observed once, and the top ten hold 6.2%. The sequenced material came from blood. This TCR was sampled from a middle-aged woman in good health.

This CDR3 is CASSEAGGGEQYF. The CDR3 coding sequence is TGCGCCAGCAGTGAGGCGGGAGGAGGGGAGCAGTACTTC. V usage is TRBV10-1 and J usage is TRBJ2-7, with 8 bases aligning to TRBD2. This CDR3 has 13 residues. The ends lost 2 bases at V and 7 bases at J; junction bases unmatched: 4. Looked up from germline, CDR1 is WNHNN and CDR2 is SYGVQD (reference sequence).